The 17 T cell receptor beta chains listed next were all sequenced from one sample in a study of T cell responses to AZD1222 COVID-19 vaccine. Repertoires were generated with immunoSEQ multiplex PCR, while TCRdb's copy carries only in-frame clones and drops some. This sample has fewer than 120,000 clones, with 70% to 90% found just once. The sequences come from peripheral blood, collected on day 0 of AZD1222 vaccination. Source of these receptors: an adult in good health.

This rearrangement joins TRBV30 to TRBJ1-5; 7 nucleotides align to TRBD1. Trimming cost V 1 base and J 3 bases; bases outside gene matches: 15. This CDR3 has 18 amino acids. Germline V gene sequence: CDR1 GTSNPN, CDR2 SVGIG (reference sequence). CDR3 sequence reads: CAWSASRQGLNSNQPQHF. CDR3 in DNA: TGTGCCTGGAGTGCCTCCCGACAGGGTCTTAATTCCAATCAGCCCCAGCATTTT.

This chain links TRBV18 with TRBJ1-1; 8 bases line up with TRBD1. The germline V gene has CDR1 KGHSH and CDR2 LQKENI. The CDR3 is made up of 15 amino acids. The J segment lost 3 bases and the V segment lost 6 bases, leaving 9 bases of the junction unmatched. CDR3 in DNA: TGTGCCAGCTCCGCTGGACAGGGTTTAGACACTGAAGCTTTCTTT. Encoded protein: CASSAGQGLDTEAFF.

The chain couples TRBV3-1 (or the pseudogene TRBV3-2) to TRBJ2-7; unclear D gene. Germline V gene data show CDR1 as LGHDT and CDR2 as YNNKEL (reference sequence). The CDR3 has 14 residues. Trimming left V 1 base short and J 2 bases short, with 9 bases between. The CDR3: CASSQVGKTYEQYF. The CDR3 nucleotides read TGTGCCAGCAGCCAAGTGGGCAAAACCTACGAGCAGTACTTC.

The V gene is TRBV9, the J gene TRBJ2-1; D remains unclear. This CDR3 region has 13 residues. V was cut by 7 bases and J by 5 bases, with 13 bases left in between. In germline, CDR1 is SGDLS, CDR2 YYNGEE. CDR3 bases: TGTGCCAGCCTCTGTGGTAGCCACAATGAGCAGTTCTTC. Its translation is CASLCGSHNEQFF.

In DNA form, the CDR3 reads TGTGCCAGCAGTTACTCTGCTAGCGTGAATGAGCAGTTCTTC. Residues: CASSYSASVNEQFF. The genes are TRBV6-6 and TRBJ2-1; D possibly corresponds to TRBD2 (6 bases). Germline values: CDR1 MNHNY, CDR2 SVGAGI (reference sequence). Trimming removed 0 bases from V and 7 bases from J, with 10 bases in between. This CDR3 is 14 amino acids long.

This clone showed up just a few times. The chain is built from TRBV5-1 and TRBJ1-1, with 7 bases matching TRBD1. The CDR3 extends over 13 amino acids. V trimming: 7 bases; J trimming: 6 bases; junction bases outside the gene matches: 9. CDR1 is SGHRS, CDR2 YFSETQ, per germline. CDR3 in DNA: TGCGCCAGCGGACTCGACAGGGCCTCTGAAGCTTTCTTT. This translates into CASGLDRASEAFF.

This sequence joins TRBV7-6 and TRBJ1-1; D remains unclear. The CDR3 is made up of 14 amino acids. Looked up from germline, CDR1 is SGHVS and CDR2 is FNYEAQ. The V gene lost 0 bases and the J gene lost 5 bases, with 10 bases spanning the gap. The CDR3 DNA reads TGTGCCAGCAGCTTAGCGGGGAGGAATACTGAAGCTTTCTTT. Amino acid sequence: CASSLAGRNTEAFF.

This sequence joins TRBV28 and TRBJ1-5; 9 nucleotides agree with TRBD1. The ends lost 6 bases at V and 1 base at J; junction bases unmatched: 7. Germline lookup yields CDR1 MDHEN and CDR2 SYDVKM. The CDR3 contains 16 residues. The CDR3 sequence: CASRTGGTGSNQPQHF. CDR3 in DNA: TGTGCCAGCAGGACAGGCGGGACAGGGAGCAATCAGCCCCAGCATTTT.

The rearrangement uses TRBV6-5 and TRBJ1-6; possible D gene TRBD1, 6 bases. Germline V CDR1 and CDR2: MNHEY, SVGAGI. Trimming removed 6 bases at V and 7 bases at J, with 16 bases between. The CDR3 loop spans 15 amino acids. The CDR3 loop is CASRPSKGDNSPLHF. DNA of the CDR3: TGTGCCAGCAGACCCTCGAAGGGGGACAATTCACCCCTCCACTTT.

The chain is built from TRBV5-3 and TRBJ2-7; no clear D. TRBV5-3 is marked as an open reading frame, function uncertain. V lost 4 bases and J lost 7, with 15 bases in between. The CDR3 has 13 amino acids. The CDR3 loop is CARSPPSEREQYF. The CDR3, as DNA: TGTGCCAGAAGCCCTCCAAGTGAAAGAGAGCAGTACTTC.

V and J are TRBV5-1 and TRBJ2-2; D perhaps matches TRBD1 (5 bases). V was clipped by 0 bases and J by 6 bases, with 15 bases between them. CDR1 SGHRS and CDR2 YFSETQ come from the germline V gene. The CDR3 sequence is 16 residues long. CDR3 in amino acids: CASSLVGAIGAGELFF. Here the CDR3 DNA reads TGCGCCAGCAGCTTGGTTGGGGCAATAGGGGCCGGGGAGCTGTTTTTT.

The V gene is TRBV15, the J gene TRBJ1-5; D might be TRBD1 (6 bases). CDR1 is LNHNV, CDR2 YYDKDF, per germline (reference sequence). V lost 0 bases and J lost 4, with 16 bases in between. The CDR3 has 17 amino acids. CDR3 amino acids: CATSRDRGAQGNQPQHF. CDR3 bases: TGTGCCACCAGCAGAGATCGGGGGGCTCAAGGAAATCAGCCCCAGCATTTT.

The rearrangement links TRBV7-2 to TRBJ2-5, with a weak D call TRBD1 (6 bases). The CDR3 length is 14 residues. Germline CDR1 is SGHTA and CDR2 is FQGNSA. The germline V and J ends were trimmed by 4 bases and 1 base, with 10 bases remaining between them. CDR3 coding DNA: TGTGCCAGCAGCTCGACAGGTCCCCAAGAGACCCAGTACTTC. It encodes CASSSTGPQETQYF.

The chain carries TRBV18 and TRBJ1-1; no definite D call. V lost 3 bases and J lost 1, with 12 bases in between. Per the germline V gene, CDR1 is KGHSH and CDR2 is LQKENI. CDR3 length equals 15 residues. The CDR3 region has the DNA TGTGCCAGCTCACCTGAGAAATGGAGGAACACTGAAGCTTTCTTT. Amino acid sequence: CASSPEKWRNTEAFF.

V usage is TRBV28 and J usage is TRBJ2-4; D possibly corresponds to TRBD1 (5 bases). Trimming left V 2 bases short and J 13 bases short, with 15 bases between. Germline values: CDR1 MDHEN, CDR2 SYDVKM. CDR3 size: 13 residues. The CDR3 sequence: CASSLGAEPLQYF. The CDR3 DNA follows: TGTGCCAGCAGTTTAGGGGCGGAACCCCTCCAGTACTTC.

This clone was counted a single time. The genes are TRBV10-1 and TRBJ2-1, with 8 nucleotides matching TRBD1. This CDR3 region has 17 residues. The germline gives CDR1 WNHNN, CDR2 SYGVQD (reference sequence). With V trimmed by 3 bases and J by 1 base, 8 bases remained unmatched. The CDR3 is CASSEGHRGKSYNEQFF. The CDR3 DNA reads as TGCGCCAGCAGTGAAGGGCACAGGGGGAAATCCTACAATGAGCAGTTCTTC.

J is TRBJ2-7 and V is TRBV7-2; 11 bases are a match to TRBD1. The V gene end was trimmed by 4 bases and the J gene end by 3 bases; junction bases not matched to a gene: 2. The CDR3 contains 14 residues. Per germline, CDR1 SGHTA and CDR2 FQGNSA. CDR3 DNA: TGTGCCAGCAGCTCGGGACAGGGGGGCTACGAGCAGTACTTC. It codes for CASSSGQGGYEQYF.